The entry below describes one TCR beta chain. Its antigen is unknown. Read sequence stops 3 residues before the CDR3 end, and the germline J gene provides the missing end. This specimen belongs to a study of T cells in women clearing cervical HPV infection. Study outcomes and limitations: T-cell numbers per sample were unknown and may explain richness differences.

Data came from immunoSEQ multiplex PCR; TCRdb stores just in-frame clones and leaves some out. This sample contains 25,000 to 35,000 clones. J was trimmed by 0 bases and V by 6 bases; bases with no gene match: 8. This CDR3 is built from 16 residues. Germline lookup yields CDR1 MDHEN and CDR2 SYDVKM. Each participant carried one incident cervical HPV16 infection only. Sequencing input: blood buffy coat. The sequence was collected from a woman aged 18 to 75 with a cervical HPV16 infection that either progressed to CIN3+ or cleared (not recorded which). The V call is TRBV28, the J call TRBJ2-1; 7 bases are a match to TRBD2. The part of the CDR3 DNA that was read is TGTGCCAGCAGACTGGGGGGGAGTGGCTCCTACAATGAG. Translation gives CASRLGGSGSYNE. In full, the CDR3 is CASRLGGSGSYNEQFF.